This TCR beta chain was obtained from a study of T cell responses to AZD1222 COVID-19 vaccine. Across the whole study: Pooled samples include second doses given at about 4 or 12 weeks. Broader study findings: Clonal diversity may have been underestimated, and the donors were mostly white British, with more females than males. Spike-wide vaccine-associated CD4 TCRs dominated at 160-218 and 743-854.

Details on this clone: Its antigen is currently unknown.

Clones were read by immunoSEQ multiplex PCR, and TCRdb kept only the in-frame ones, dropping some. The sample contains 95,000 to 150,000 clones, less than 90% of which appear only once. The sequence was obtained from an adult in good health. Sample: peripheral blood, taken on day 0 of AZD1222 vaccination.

CDR3 bases: TGTGCCAGCAGCCAAGAAGACAACGCTCGCTACGAGCAGTACTTC. Translating it yields CASSQEDNARYEQYF. This rearrangement joins TRBV4-2 to TRBJ2-7; no reliable D call. The CDR3 contains 15 residues. V was trimmed by 0 bases and J by 3 bases, leaving 12 bases between them. Germline CDR1 reads LGHNA; CDR2 reads YNFKEQ.